This T cell receptor (beta chain) derives from a study of neurological immune-mediated disorders. Study conclusions and caveats: TCR clonal expansion peaked in HTLV-1-associated myelopathy patients and was lowest in multiple sclerosis patients. TCR-beta repertoires seemed private in all groups, with no expanded CDR3 amino acid sequences shared.

The sample holds many counts of this clonotype. Its antigen is unidentified. CDR1 is SQVTM and CDR2 is ANQGSEA in the germline V gene. V shed 5 bases, J shed 4 bases, and the junction held 4 bases outside the gene matches. This CDR3 has 13 amino acids. Time point described: longitudinal time-point 3. From 15-18 subjects, over 190 million TCR-beta sequences were obtained in each sequencing run. TCRdb passed the 5' RACE reads through MiXCR, listing each CDR3 protein once. The repertoire has fewer than 50,000 distinct CDR3 sequences, roughly 13% of them found once; the top ten carry roughly 10%. V usage is TRBV29-1 and J usage is TRBJ2-2, with 7 nucleotides matching TRBD1. The receptor was derived from a male donor with HTLV-1-associated myelopathy (HAM/TSP). Input material: PBMCs. CDR3 bases: TGCAGCGTTTACCGGGACAGCACCGGGGAGCTGTTTTTT. It translates to CSVYRDSTGELFF.